This record looks at one TCR beta chain sequence and its context. The data originate from a study of identical twins. CDR1 is LGHDT, CDR2 YNNKEL, per germline (reference sequence). V was pared by 0 bases and J by 15 bases, with 12 bases between. The CDR3 covers 12 residues. MiXCR, run by TCRdb on the 5' RACE reads, gives a single entry per CDR3 protein. The repertoire has about 470,000 distinct CDR3 sequences, roughly 24% of them found once; the top ten carry 2.9%. This sample was shared with a second study, whose subject was T cells expressing NK-cell markers. That study reports: There were seven HCMV-seropositive donors and one seronegative donor among the eight sequenced.

The source material was CD4+ T cells sorted from blood. The TCR was taken from a woman aged 18-30 years in good health. This chain connects TRBV3-1 to TRBJ2-1, with D possibly being TRBD2 (5 bases). The CDR3 DNA sequence: TGTGCCAGCAGCCAAGACTCGAGGGAACTGTTCTTC. It yields the protein CASSQDSRELFF.